The 31 T cell receptor beta chains in this list originate from one sample, sequenced in a study of blood T cells in healthy people across ages. A sample-barcoded 5' primer and a J-beta primer mix were used in a second PCR of about 7 to 11 cycles. TCRdb reprocessed the 5' RACE reads with MiXCR, giving one entry per CDR3 protein. The sample has roughly 1.5 million distinct CDR3 sequences, approximately 43% seen once; the top ten hold just over 4%. The sample taken for sequencing was blood. Receptor source: a woman between 18 and 29 years old in good health.

The CDR3 here is CASSRILSSYNSPLHF. For the CDR3, the DNA is TGTGCCAGCAGCCGAATCTTGAGCAGCTATAATTCACCCCTCCACTTT. The rearrangement links TRBV7-9 to TRBJ1-6, with D unresolved. The V end lost 5 bases, the J end lost 3 bases, and 14 bases lay between the germline ends. The CDR3 is 16 residues long. Germline V CDR1 and CDR2: SEHNR, FQNEAQ (reference sequence).

The chain joins TRBV12-3 or TRBV12-4 to TRBJ2-3; 10 positions match TRBD1. CDR3 size: 15 residues. The junction had 11 bases not matched to a gene; V was cut back by 6 bases and J by 8 bases. The CDR3, as DNA: TGTGCCAGCAGGCGGGACAGGGGAAATTTGGGTACGCAGTATTTT. It is translated as CASRRDRGNLGTQYF.

The chain links TRBV20-1 to TRBJ2-7; D is tentatively TRBD1 or TRBD2 (6 bases each). This CDR3 region has 13 residues. V lost 7 bases to trimming and J lost 1 base, with 14 bases between them. Germline CDR1 and CDR2: DFQATT and SNEGSKA (reference sequence). For the CDR3, the DNA is TGCAGTGTTGGGGGCGCGGGGTCCTACGAGCAGTACTTC. Translation gives CSVGGAGSYEQYF.

V usage is TRBV20-1 and J usage is TRBJ1-2; no clear D gene. The CDR3 extends over 16 amino acids. Trimming stripped 3 bases from V and 4 bases from J, with 21 bases between. Germline V lookup: CDR1 DFQATT, CDR2 SNEGSKA (reference sequence). CDR3: CSASPERRPEVYGYTF. Here the CDR3 DNA reads TGCAGTGCTAGCCCCGAGAGGCGACCTGAGGTCTATGGCTACACCTTC.

V is TRBV29-1 and J is TRBJ2-7; no firm D call. The germline V and J ends were trimmed by 6 bases and 1 base, with 10 bases remaining between them. The CDR3 contains 12 residues. Germline CDR1 and CDR2: SQVTM and ANQGSEA. CDR3 in DNA: TGCAGCGTCCTTGCACAGTCCTACGAGCAGTACTTC. Translation gives CSVLAQSYEQYF.

The chain recombines TRBV12-3 or TRBV12-4 with TRBJ1-2; D not certain. The CDR3 runs to 14 residues. The V gene lost 5 bases and the J gene lost 0 bases, with 10 bases spanning the gap. CDR3 protein: CASSPRGPNYGYTF. Here the CDR3 DNA reads TGTGCCAGCAGTCCCCGGGGTCCTAACTATGGCTACACCTTC.

The chain carries TRBV2 and TRBJ2-7; D remains unclear. Trimming removed 1 base from V and 6 bases from J, with 7 bases in between. Germline loops: CDR1 SNHLY, CDR2 FYNNEI. The CDR3 sequence is 12 residues long. The CDR3 DNA follows: TGTGCCAGCAGTGAAGGTCCCGGCGAGCAGTACTTC. It encodes CASSEGPGEQYF.

CDR3 protein: CSARDIGKRQETQYF. Here the CDR3 DNA reads TGCAGTGCTAGAGATATAGGCAAGCGGCAAGAGACCCAGTACTTC. The rearrangement links TRBV20-1 to TRBJ2-5, with a tentative D call TRBD2 (5 bases). The CDR3 runs 15 residues. Germline lookup yields CDR1 DFQATT and CDR2 SNEGSKA (reference sequence). The germline V and J ends were trimmed by 0 bases and 2 bases, with 13 bases remaining between them.

This clonotype was found a few times. The rearrangement uses TRBV6-2 or TRBV6-3 and TRBJ2-7; D is unclear. The V and J ends lost 2 bases and 6 bases respectively, with 11 bases between them. The CDR3 loop spans 13 amino acids. Germline CDR1 reads MNHEY; CDR2 reads SVGEGT. This chain's CDR3 is CASSYDLGSEQYF. As DNA, the CDR3 is TGTGCCAGCAGTTACGATTTGGGTTCCGAGCAGTACTTC.

Comment on this clonotype: Sequence at one end of the junction differs from germline and may be a read error. The J gene is TRBJ2-7, the V gene TRBV7-2, with TRBD2 matching 10 bases. TRBJ2-5 matches the DNA end more closely, so the J call is doubtful. Germline lookup yields CDR1 SGHTA and CDR2 FQGNSA. This CDR3 has 14 amino acids. In nucleotides, the CDR3 is TGTGCCAGCAGCGTAGCCTTAGCGGGGGGGACCCAGTACTTC. Translated, it gives CASSVALAGGTQYF.

The rearrangement joins TRBV4-1 to TRBJ1-2; D gene unclear. The CDR3 spans 13 residues. The germline gives CDR1 MGHRA, CDR2 YSYEKL. Between the trimmed V and J ends, which lost 0 bases and 3 bases, there was a span of 5 bases. The CDR3 nucleotides are TGCGCCAGCAGCCAAGAAAAGTACTATGGCTACACCTTC. Protein product: CASSQEKYYGYTF.

This clonotype was detected only a few times. The chain employs TRBV6-6 and TRBJ2-7; the D is unclear. V was cut by 6 bases and J by 6 bases, with 15 bases left in between. This CDR3 region has 13 residues. Per the germline V gene, CDR1 is MNHNY and CDR2 is SVGAGI (reference sequence). The CDR3 here is CASRAFSPIEQYF. The CDR3 DNA follows: TGTGCCAGCAGGGCGTTCTCCCCCATCGAGCAGTACTTC.

The chain carries TRBV6-2 or TRBV6-3 and TRBJ2-1, with 12 bases that match TRBD2. The junction had 11 bases not matched to a gene; V was cut back by 4 bases and J by 7 bases. The CDR3 covers 17 residues. Germline V lookup: CDR1 MNHEY, CDR2 SVGEGT. The CDR3 DNA reads TGTGCCAGCAGTTCGCGACTAGCGGGGGTTATACTTAATGAGCAGTTCTTC. It specifies CASSSRLAGVILNEQFF.

The chain links TRBV3-1 to TRBJ2-1; 12 nucleotides agree with TRBD2. Germline V gene sequence: CDR1 LGHDT, CDR2 YNNKEL (reference sequence). The CDR3 sequence is 22 residues long. V gave up 0 bases and J gave up 0 bases; unmatched junction bases: 15. CDR3 loop: CASSQDHRFTSGRQSSYNEQFF. The DNA for the CDR3 is TGTGCCAGCAGCCAAGATCACCGATTTACTAGCGGGAGGCAGAGCTCCTACAATGAGCAGTTCTTC.

A few counts support this clonotype. The genes are TRBV28 and TRBJ1-2; no definite D call. Germline loops: CDR1 MDHEN, CDR2 SYDVKM. Trimming removed 6 bases from V and 0 bases from J, with 8 bases in between. The CDR3 length is 13 residues. CDR3 amino acids: CASRKIANYGYTF. CDR3 nucleotides: TGTGCCAGCAGGAAAATAGCTAACTATGGCTACACCTTC.

The chain recombines TRBV6-5 with TRBJ2-3; 9 bases match TRBD2. Germline CDR1 is MNHEY and CDR2 is SVGAGI. The CDR3 sequence is 17 residues long. The V and J ends lost 0 bases and 1 base, in that order; junction bases with no gene match: 5. The CDR3 sequence: CASSYSSVAGGTDTQYF. The CDR3 coding sequence is TGTGCCAGCAGTTACTCGAGCGTAGCGGGAGGCACAGATACGCAGTATTTT.

V usage is TRBV14 and J usage is TRBJ1-2; no firm D call. Germline V CDR1 and CDR2: SGHDN, FVKESK. The CDR3 length is 16 residues. The V and J ends lost 3 bases and 8 bases respectively, with 22 bases between them. The CDR3 region has the DNA TGTGCCAGCAGCCACACCCCTGGGTTCCCAGGCAACGGCTACACCTTC. Its protein is CASSHTPGFPGNGYTF.

The CDR3 here is CAWRGQGRTEAFF. The CDR3 coding sequence is TGTGCCTGGAGGGGACAGGGGAGGACTGAAGCTTTCTTT. The chain joins TRBV30 to TRBJ1-1, with 10 bases fitting TRBD1. The germline CDR1 and CDR2 sequences are GTSNPN and SVGIG (reference sequence). The trim removed 3 bases at V and 5 bases at J, leaving 3 bases unmatched. This CDR3 has 13 residues. The full variable domain, its missing parts supplied by reference TRBV30 and TRBJ1-1, is SQTIHQWPATLVQPVGSPLSLECTVEGTSNPNLYWYRQAAGRGLQLLFYSVGIGQISSEVPQNLSASRPQDRQFILSSKKLLLSDSGFYLCAWRGQGRTEAFFGQGTRLTVV.

This chain connects TRBV7-9 to TRBJ2-4, with 10 bases fitting TRBD1. The better agreement between TRBJ2-5 and the DNA end casts doubt on the J call. The germline V gene encodes CDR1 SEHNR and CDR2 FQNEAQ (reference sequence). The CDR3 has 18 residues. CDR3 nucleotide sequence: TGTGCCAGCAGCTTTGGGGCAGCGGACAGGGGGGGAAAAGAGACCCAGTACTTC. Its protein is CASSFGAADRGGKETQYF.

The J gene is TRBJ1-4, the V gene TRBV6-5, with D maybe TRBD1 (5 bases). Germline assignment: CDR1 MNHEY and CDR2 SVGAGI. Trimming took off 11 bases at V and 7 bases at J, with 20 bases between the two ends. This CDR3 is 14 amino acids long. This CDR3 is CAGRATGGPEKLFF. The CDR3 region has the DNA TGTGCCGGCCGTGCTACAGGTGGTCCTGAAAAACTGTTTTTT.

Only a few counts were recorded for this clonotype. The rearrangement links TRBV11-1 to TRBJ2-1; D uncertain. V was clipped by 3 bases and J by 4 bases, with 7 bases between them. This CDR3 is 13 amino acids long. Germline CDR1 reads SGHAT; CDR2 reads FQDESV (reference sequence). CDR3 protein: CASSFITYNEQFF. The CDR3 DNA reads TGTGCCAGCAGCTTTATTACTTACAATGAGCAGTTCTTC.

J is TRBJ2-5 and V is TRBV29-1; TRBD1 matches 7 bases. Germline CDR1 is SQVTM and CDR2 is ANQGSEA. Trimming took 3 bases from V and 11 from J; bases not matched to a gene: 12. The CDR3 totals 13 residues. Written as DNA, the CDR3 is TGCAGCGTTGATGGGGACAGTTCGAATGAGCAGTACTTC. It encodes CSVDGDSSNEQYF.

V gene TRBV10-3 combines with J gene TRBJ1-5, with TRBD1 as a possible D gene (5 bases). Deletions cut 2 bases from V and 2 bases from J, with 10 bases between. Per the germline V gene, CDR1 is ENHRY and CDR2 is SYGVKD. The CDR3 is 15 residues long. The CDR3 coding sequence is TGTGCCATCAGTGAGGGGGGGGTAGGCAATCAGCCCCAGCATTTT. It yields the protein CAISEGGVGNQPQHF.

This chain joins TRBV6-2 or TRBV6-3 and TRBJ1-1; no firm D call. Germline V CDR1 and CDR2: MNHEY, SVGEGT. The length of the CDR3 is 14 residues. Deletions cut 10 bases from V and 3 bases from J, with 18 bases between. Written as DNA, the CDR3 is TGTGCCACCCAGGTTCGGGTCCGGGACACTGAAGCTTTCTTT. This gives the protein CATQVRVRDTEAFF.

This rearrangement joins TRBV21-1 to TRBJ1-1; TRBD1 reflects the table's D call only, with no check against the DNA. TRBV21-1 is flagged as a pseudogene. The CDR3 is made up of 15 amino acids. The CDR3 sequence is CASSKAGSGDTEAFF. CDR3 nucleotide sequence: TGTGCCAGCAGCAAAGCAGGGTCAGGGGACACTGAAGCTTTCTTT.

CDR3 coding DNA: TGTGCCAGCAGCCAAACTAGCGGGATTTTTAATGAGCAGTACTTC. It specifies CASSQTSGIFNEQYF. This chain joins TRBV7-2 and TRBJ2-7, with 10 bases matching TRBD2. Germline assignment: CDR1 SGHTA and CDR2 FQGNSA. J was trimmed by 7 bases and V by 5 bases; bases with no gene match: 11. The CDR3 covers 15 residues.

This clonotype was seen repeatedly, ten times or more. The rearrangement links TRBV6-1 to TRBJ1-2; D possibly corresponds to TRBD1 (5 bases). Germline assignment: CDR1 MNHNS and CDR2 SASEGT. Trimming left V 2 bases short and J 8 bases short, with 9 bases between. This CDR3 has 12 amino acids. This CDR3 reads CASSEFGGGYTF. CDR3 in DNA: TGTGCCAGCAGTGAATTCGGGGGAGGCTACACCTTC.

The chain is built from TRBV4-3 and TRBJ1-5, with a weak D call TRBD1 (5 bases). Germline V gene sequence: CDR1 LGHNA, CDR2 YSLEER. The CDR3 sequence is 17 residues long. Trimming left V 0 bases short and J 0 bases short, with 12 bases between. The CDR3 DNA sequence: TGCGCCAGCAGCCAAGATTGGTTAGGGACTAGCAATCAGCCCCAGCATTTT. Translating it yields CASSQDWLGTSNQPQHF.

This clonotype was counted only a few times. V and J are TRBV20-1 and TRBJ2-3; weak D call: TRBD2 (6 bases). Trimming shortened V by 7 bases and J by 5 bases, and 16 bases separated the two germline ends. The CDR3 length is 13 residues. Germline V gives CDR1 DFQATT, CDR2 SNEGSKA (reference sequence). The CDR3 here is CSVPQGGQDTQYF. The CDR3, as DNA: TGCAGTGTCCCGCAGGGAGGCCAAGATACGCAGTATTTT.

The chain carries TRBV21-1 and TRBJ1-2. TRBV21-1 is a recognized pseudogene. The CDR3 sequence is 15 residues long. The CDR3 reads CASSKTASPNYGYTF. CDR3 sequence (DNA): TGTGCCAGCAGCAAAACAGCCTCTCCTAACTATGGCTACACCTTC.

The genes are TRBV7-2 and TRBJ1-4; D is possibly TRBD1 (5 bases). Trimming left V 1 base short and J 8 bases short, with 29 bases between. The germline V gene encodes CDR1 SGHTA and CDR2 FQGNSA. This CDR3 spans 20 amino acids. The CDR3 DNA sequence: TGTGCCAGCAGCTTAGGCTACCGGGGGTCGCCTCCCTTCCTTCGGGAAAAACTGTTTTTT. It yields the protein CASSLGYRGSPPFLREKLFF.